One and the same sample provided the 4 T cell receptor beta chains below, sequenced in a study of tumor and adjacent non-tumor tissue in lung cancer. Three rounds of nested PCR, following a modified ARM-PCR protocol, produced the TCRbeta library. A single record per CDR3 protein comes from TCRdb applying MiXCR to the multiplex PCR reads. The sample includes 84,000 or so distinct CDR3 sequences, 61% of them seen just once. This sample's RNA came from whole unsorted tissue. Sequencing was performed on lung tumor tissue. The receptor source for this set is a man in his 70s with non-small cell lung cancer.

DNA for the CDR3: TGTGCCAGCGCGGGGGGTAGGTACGGGCACTACTTC. This encodes CASAGGRYGHYF. This chain uses TRBV11-1 with TRBJ2-7; TRBD2 agrees at 8 bases. V lost 8 bases and J lost 13; bases outside the gene matches: 13. Germline CDR1 SGHAT, CDR2 FQDESV (reference sequence). The CDR3 loop spans 12 amino acids.

To note about this clonotype: The germline gene is not matched at one end of the junction; a read error may be the cause. The CDR3 sequence: CSALGGFQETQYF. Written as DNA, the CDR3 is TGCAGTGCCCTTGGTGGATTCCAAGAGACTCAGTACTTC. V and J are TRBV20-1 and TRBJ2-5; D is unresolved. There are 13 residues in the CDR3. Germline lookup yields CDR1 DFQATT and CDR2 SNEGSKA (reference sequence).

As to this clonotype: Given a much more abundant clone one base away, this may be a read error. The chain is built from TRBV7-9 and TRBJ2-7; no firm D call. CDR1 and CDR2 from the germline V gene are SEHNR and FQNEAQ (reference sequence). Trimming stripped 8 bases from V and 2 bases from J, with 7 bases between. The CDR3 is made up of 11 amino acids. CDR3 nucleotides: TGTGCCAGCGTGTCTACCTACGAGCAGTACTTC. Translation gives CASVSTYEQYF.

Points on this clonotype: The junction and the germline gene differ at one end; a read error may be behind it. This chain connects TRBV6-5 to TRBJ1-6; D not resolved. Germline V lookup: CDR1 MNHEY, CDR2 SVGAGI. This CDR3 is 13 amino acids long. CDR3 in amino acids: CASGYWADSPLHF. In DNA, the CDR3 is TGTGCCAGCGGTTACTGGGCTGATTCACCCCTCCACTTT.